Listed here are 30 T cell receptor beta chains from one sample, sequenced in a study of cytomegalovirus exposure and HLA in healthy donors. PCR primers comprised 60 Vbeta and 13 Jbeta primers. This table comes from immunoSEQ multiplex PCR, and its TCRdb copy is limited to in-frame clones, with some not included. Of about 150,000 clones listed, less than 9.5% are singletons. Material: PBMCs. The source of these receptors is a male donor in good health and CMV-seronegative.

The chain couples TRBV19 to TRBJ1-1; D gene ambiguous. The ends were cut back, 0 bases at V and 3 bases at J, with 5 bases in the middle. Germline V CDR1 and CDR2: LNHDA, SQIVND (reference sequence). CDR3 length equals 13 residues. CDR3 sequence reads: CASSIDQYTEAFF. CDR3 DNA sequence: TGTGCCAGTAGTATAGACCAATACACTGAAGCTTTCTTT.

The chain has TRBV5-4 and TRBJ2-3; unclear D gene. The CDR3 sequence is 12 residues long. V dropped 2 bases and J dropped 1 base, with 2 bases sitting between them. The germline V gene has CDR1 SGHNT and CDR2 YYREEE (reference sequence). This CDR3 is CASSFGTDTQYF. CDR3 sequence (DNA): TGTGCCAGCAGCTTCGGCACAGATACGCAGTATTTT.

This clone was observed a handful of times. The chain recombines TRBV7-9 with TRBJ1-2, with D possibly being TRBD1 (6 bases). CDR3 length: 15 amino acids. Trimming left V 5 bases short and J 5 bases short, with 18 bases between. Germline V gene data show CDR1 as SEHNR and CDR2 as FQNEAQ (reference sequence). The CDR3 DNA reads as TGTGCCAGCAGCCGGGGTCCAGGGGAAGGGTATGGCTACACCTTC. It specifies CASSRGPGEGYGYTF.

This clone was picked up a small number of times. The chain employs TRBV2 and TRBJ1-1; 9 bases are shared with TRBD1. V was pared by 8 bases and J by 0 bases, with 4 bases of the junction left unmatched. Germline values: CDR1 SNHLY, CDR2 FYNNEI. The CDR3 totals 14 residues. CDR3 residues: CASGTGNLNTEAFF. The CDR3 nucleotides are TGTGCCAGCGGGACAGGGAACCTGAACACTGAAGCTTTCTTT.

This clone was observed a handful of times. The chain joins TRBV6-5 to TRBJ2-7, with 9 bases fitting TRBD1. This CDR3 contains 14 residues. The junction had 7 bases not matched to a gene; V was cut back by 6 bases and J by 4 bases. From germline, CDR1 is MNHEY and CDR2 SVGAGI. The CDR3 loop is CASRTGTGLYEQYF. CDR3 in DNA: TGTGCCAGCAGGACCGGGACAGGGTTGTACGAGCAGTACTTC.

In its sample, this clone was seen a few times. The gene calls are TRBV28 and TRBJ2-4, with TRBD1 as a possible D gene (6 bases). The length of the CDR3 is 16 residues. Germline lookup yields CDR1 MDHEN and CDR2 SYDVKM. V was clipped by 2 bases and J by 3 bases, with 14 bases between them. The CDR3: CASSLIREDSKNIQYF. As DNA, the CDR3 is TGTGCCAGCAGTTTAATTCGCGAGGACAGCAAAAACATTCAGTACTTC.

The V gene is TRBV28, the J gene TRBJ1-5; TRBD1 might be the D (6 bases). With 2 bases removed from V and 0 bases from J, the gap between germline ends came to 8 bases. The germline gives CDR1 MDHEN, CDR2 SYDVKM. The CDR3 sequence is 15 residues long. The CDR3 region is CASSLGRGSNQPQHF. The CDR3 DNA sequence: TGTGCCAGCAGTTTAGGCAGGGGTAGCAATCAGCCCCAGCATTTT.

The chain uses TRBV9 and TRBJ2-2, with a weak D call TRBD1 (5 bases). The CDR3 consists of 17 residues. V dropped 4 bases and J dropped 5 bases, with 21 bases sitting between them. The V gene's germline CDR1 is SGDLS and CDR2 YYNGEE. CDR3 region: CASSRPRQGLNTGELFF. The CDR3 nucleotides read TGTGCCAGCAGCCGCCCAAGGCAGGGATTGAATACCGGGGAGCTGTTTTTT.

This rearrangement joins TRBV14 to TRBJ2-5, with D maybe TRBD2 (6 bases). CDR1 SGHDN and CDR2 FVKESK come from the germline V gene. V gave up 3 bases and J gave up 0 bases, with 8 bases separating them. The CDR3 has 14 residues. The DNA of the CDR3 is TGTGCCAGCAGCCAGACTAGATACCAAGAGACCCAGTACTTC. Protein: CASSQTRYQETQYF.

The V call is TRBV7-3, the J call TRBJ2-7, with 9 bases lining up with TRBD2. The germline V gene has CDR1 SGHTA and CDR2 FQGTGA. V dropped 3 bases and J dropped 3; count of bases not matched to a gene: 3. CDR3 length equals 14 residues. Here the CDR3 reads CASSLVSGSYEQYF. The CDR3 coding sequence is TGTGCCAGCAGCTTGGTTAGCGGGAGCTACGAGCAGTACTTC.

The chain employs TRBV7-9 and TRBJ2-5; the match to TRBD2 covers 9 bases. TRBJ2-7 matches the DNA end more closely, so the J call is doubtful. In germline, CDR1 is SEHNR, CDR2 FQNEAQ (reference sequence). The CDR3 consists of 17 residues. The chain's CDR3 is CASSLASGSSGGYEQYF. The CDR3 DNA sequence: TGTGCCAGCAGCTTAGCGTCGGGGAGTAGCGGGGGCTACGAGCAGTACTTC.

This chain connects TRBV4-2 to TRBJ1-5, with a tentative D call TRBD1 (6 bases). V dropped 0 bases and J dropped 6 bases, with 12 bases sitting between them. CDR1 is LGHNA and CDR2 is YNFKEQ in the germline V gene. The CDR3 loop spans 15 amino acids. CDR3 in DNA: TGTGCCAGCAGCCAAGATGGGGGGGCGAGTCAGCCCCAGCATTTT. It yields the protein CASSQDGGASQPQHF.

This chain connects TRBV5-6 to TRBJ2-5; 9 bases align to TRBD1. The last part of the DNA fits TRBJ2-7 better; the J call may be wrong. Per germline, CDR1 SGHDT and CDR2 YYEEEE. CDR3 length equals 14 residues. The CDR3 DNA is TGTGCCAGCAGCTTGGGCTGGACAGGGGACGAGCAGTACTTC. Amino acid sequence: CASSLGWTGDEQYF.

This clone was picked up a small number of times. The chain joins TRBV6-5 to TRBJ2-7, with 13 bases fitting TRBD2. Germline CDR1 is MNHEY and CDR2 is SVGAGI. CDR3 size: 14 residues. V lost 5 bases, J lost 3 bases, and 1 base stayed unmatched. The CDR3 region is CASSRLAGGYEQYF. The CDR3 coding sequence is TGTGCCAGCAGTCGACTAGCGGGGGGCTACGAGCAGTACTTC.

The chain has TRBV19 and TRBJ1-5; 10 bases align to TRBD1. The CDR3 is 17 residues long. From germline, CDR1 is LNHDA and CDR2 SQIVND (reference sequence). Trimming cost V 0 bases and J 4 bases; bases outside gene matches: 6. The CDR3 DNA is TGTGCCAGTAGTATAGACGGAAGACAGGGGGCAAATCAGCCCCAGCATTTT. Protein sequence: CASSIDGRQGANQPQHF.

The V gene is TRBV9, the J gene TRBJ2-1, with 10 bases matching TRBD2. Germline V lookup: CDR1 SGDLS, CDR2 YYNGEE. The CDR3 contains 18 residues. The ends lost 0 bases at V and 7 bases at J; junction bases unmatched: 13. The CDR3 sequence: CASSVVARSSGSLNEQFF. CDR3 in DNA: TGTGCCAGCAGCGTAGTAGCTCGGTCTAGCGGGAGTCTTAATGAGCAGTTCTTC.

There are a few counts of this clone. The J gene is TRBJ2-7, the V gene TRBV9; 8 bases are a match to TRBD2. V gave up 0 bases and J gave up 7 bases; unmatched junction bases: 6. The CDR3 spans 14 residues. Germline lookup yields CDR1 SGDLS and CDR2 YYNGEE. The CDR3 DNA reads TGTGCCAGCAGCGTAGACCCCGGGAGGGGGGAGCAGTACTTC. Translating gives CASSVDPGRGEQYF.

This clone was seen repeatedly, ten times or more. The DNA of the CDR3 is TGTGCCAGCAGCGACAGGGGTAATGAAAAACTGTTTTTT. Protein product: CASSDRGNEKLFF. This chain links TRBV4-2 with TRBJ1-4, with 8 bases matching TRBD1. The length of the CDR3 is 13 residues. V shed 5 bases and J 4 bases; nucleotides not matched to a gene: 0. CDR1 is LGHNA, CDR2 YNFKEQ, per germline.

The V call is TRBV6-1, the J call TRBJ2-7, with D tentatively TRBD1 (5 bases). Trimming stripped 6 bases from V and 4 bases from J, with 10 bases between. The CDR3 consists of 12 residues. Germline V gene sequence: CDR1 MNHNS, CDR2 SASEGT. In nucleotides, the CDR3 is TGTGCCAGCAGGGGTGACAGTTACGAGCAGTACTTC. Encoded protein: CASRGDSYEQYF.

There are a few counts of this clone. The V and J genes are TRBV28 and TRBJ1-1, with D perhaps TRBD1 (6 bases). The V gene lost 10 bases and the J gene lost 5 bases, with 14 bases spanning the gap. The CDR3 consists of 12 residues. Germline CDR1 reads MDHEN; CDR2 reads SYDVKM. This chain's CDR3 is CAITTGSTEAFF. The CDR3 DNA sequence: TGTGCCATTACAACAGGGTCTACTGAAGCTTTCTTT.

The V gene is TRBV5-6, the J gene TRBJ2-5, with TRBD1 matching over 7 bases. Gene TRBJ2-7 matches the end of the DNA better, so the J call may be wrong. CDR3 length equals 15 residues. In germline, CDR1 is SGHDT, CDR2 YYEEEE. CDR3 bases: TGTGCCAGCAGCCCGGGCAGACAGGGATCTGACGAGCAGTACTTC. This sequence encodes CASSPGRQGSDEQYF.

CDR3 sequence (DNA): TGTGCCAGCAGTCTCTATGCACAGGGATGGTCAGAGACCCAGTACTTC. Its protein product is CASSLYAQGWSETQYF. The chain links TRBV27 to TRBJ2-5; D possibly corresponds to TRBD1 (6 bases). This CDR3 has 16 residues. Trimming pared 5 bases from V and 4 bases from J, leaving 20 bases between. Germline V gene sequence: CDR1 MNHEY, CDR2 SMNVEV (reference sequence).

The rearrangement joins TRBV4-1 to TRBJ1-1; D gene uncertain. V was clipped by 4 bases and J by 5 bases, with 11 bases between them. Germline V gene sequence: CDR1 MGHRA, CDR2 YSYEKL. The CDR3 is 13 amino acids. CDR3 loop: CASSPWEGTEAFF. In DNA form, the CDR3 reads TGCGCCAGCAGCCCCTGGGAGGGTACTGAAGCTTTCTTT.

The chain employs TRBV9 and TRBJ2-2; 8 bases line up with TRBD2. J lost 7 bases, V lost 1 base, and 15 bases had no gene match. The length of the CDR3 is 18 residues. CDR1 is SGDLS, CDR2 YYNGEE, per germline. The CDR3 protein is CASSVTPGLETLGGELFF. DNA for the CDR3: TGTGCCAGCAGCGTAACACCGGGACTAGAGACACTTGGCGGGGAGCTGTTTTTT. Drawing the rest from reference TRBV9 and TRBJ2-2, the complete variable domain is DSGVTQTPKHLITATGQRVTLRCSPRSGDLSVYWYQQSLDQGLQFLIQYYNGEERAKGNILERFSAQQFPDLHSELNLSSLELGDSALYFCASSVTPGLETLGGELFFGEGSRLTVL.

The chain is built from TRBV6-1 and TRBJ1-6; tentatively, D is TRBD1 (5 bases). CDR1 MNHNS and CDR2 SASEGT come from the germline V gene. Trimming pared 9 bases from V and 0 bases from J, leaving 9 bases between. This CDR3 has 14 residues. CDR3 coding DNA: TGTGCCAGTCCGGGGGACTCCTATAATTCACCCCTCCACTTT. It codes for CASPGDSYNSPLHF.

This rearrangement joins TRBV27 to TRBJ2-3; D not certain. Germline CDR1 and CDR2: MNHEY and SMNVEV (reference sequence). V lost 5 bases and J lost 3, with 27 bases in between. The CDR3 extends over 19 amino acids. The CDR3 is CASSLNPIEATVFTDTQYF. The CDR3 DNA sequence: TGTGCCAGCAGTCTGAATCCTATTGAGGCGACGGTATTTACAGATACGCAGTATTTT.

This sequence joins TRBV7-9 and TRBJ2-5; 7 bases agree with TRBD2. The CDR3 is made up of 16 amino acids. Germline V gene sequence: CDR1 SEHNR, CDR2 FQNEAQ (reference sequence). The trim removed 1 base at V and 6 bases at J, leaving 11 bases unmatched. The CDR3 nucleotides are TGTGCCAGCAGCTTAGACGGCGGGGGTTCAGGAAAGACCCAGTACTTC. Its protein product is CASSLDGGGSGKTQYF.

V usage is TRBV6-5 and J usage is TRBJ2-5; 9 bases match TRBD1. The J call is doubtful: the DNA matches TRBJ2-7 better. This CDR3 contains 14 residues. The germline gives CDR1 MNHEY, CDR2 SVGAGI. CDR3: CASRYRDREYEQYF. DNA of the CDR3: TGTGCCAGCAGATACCGGGACAGGGAGTACGAGCAGTACTTC.

This clone occurred a few times. This chain joins TRBV7-3 and TRBJ2-3, with TRBD2 identical over 8 bases. This CDR3 spans 15 amino acids. J gave up 3 bases and V 5 bases, and 7 bases lay outside the gene matches. Per germline, CDR1 SGHTA and CDR2 FQGTGA. CDR3 protein: CASSPTGGATDTQYF. DNA for the CDR3: TGTGCCAGCAGCCCAACCGGGGGGGCGACAGATACGCAGTATTTT. Supplemented by reference TRBV7-3 and TRBJ2-3, the full variable domain reads GAGVSQTPSNKVTEKGKYVELRCDPISGHTALYWYRQSLGQGPEFLIYFQGTGAADDSGLPNDRFFAVRPEGSVSTLKIQRTERGDSAVYLCASSPTGGATDTQYFGPGTRLTVL.

The chain joins TRBV10-3 to TRBJ1-1, with D maybe TRBD1 (5 bases). V lost 5 bases to trimming and J lost 1 base, with 5 bases between them. The CDR3 contains 12 residues. Germline lookup yields CDR1 ENHRY and CDR2 SYGVKD. CDR3 amino acids: CAISQGNTEAFF. CDR3 nucleotide sequence: TGTGCCATCAGTCAGGGGAACACTGAAGCTTTCTTT.